This TCR beta chain was documented in a study of molecular identifiers for immune sequencing clone quantification listed by TCRdb under 2018. Study-wide context: In a replicate experiment, RNA from approximately 22,000 or 94,000 naive CD8 T cells was split into five aliquots, four of which were sequenced. The study was a methods study using CD8 T cells to benchmark molecular-identifier clustering-based TCR repertoire sequencing (MIDCIRS) and TCR RNA copy counting. Overall study results and their limits: Spiked-in Jurkat TCR RNA equal to a single cell's worth was reported to be detectable even within 1,100,000 naive CD8 T cells. Without barcode sub-clustering, chimeric consensus sequences inflated TCR diversity; chimeras reached as high as 47%. The sizes of highly expanded clones could end up underestimated when identical TCR molecules share a barcode. Modeling indicated roughly 3.3 TCR RNA copies recovered per cell, compared with 7.5 to 10 by digital PCR, which implies a capture efficiency of approximately 30%. The naive libraries included spiked-in Jurkat TCR RNA (about 11 copies' worth), and this RNA is not part of the donor repertoire. Clones above 20 RNA copies held over 99% of molecules in CMV-specific effector cells but under 1% in naive cells.

Receptor amplification or capture employed PCR. The sequencer was a NextSeq 500. Bulk TCR libraries were made following a previously described method, with the TCR primers given in Table S5. The Qiagen AllPrep DNA/RNA kit was used to purify total RNA. Before analysis, reads from multiple sequencing runs of the same library were pooled. The study's own analysis went as follows. Only reads with exact TCR constant sequence were kept, trimmed to 150 nt, and grouped by their 12-nt molecular barcodes. Reads inside each barcode group were sub-clustered using a 15% Levenshtein threshold, and a quality-weighted consensus sequence was constructed for each RNA molecule. Non-functional sequences were filtered out, along with any lower-count sequence sitting one edit away from another sequence. Barcode sub-clusters with fewer than 20% of the maximum read count were removed, based on fitting two negative binomial distributions. TCRdb reprocessed the public reads (quality trimming at Q25 with fastp, clone calling with MiXCR) and kept in-frame beta chains. Rows matching on CDR3 protein sequence are summarized as one entry with the most common DNA and genes. In this record, the V and J calls reflect TCRdb's handling and not the investigators' own analysis. The sample records hundreds of thousands of distinct CDR3 sequences, roughly a quarter of which are singletons. Of the sample, 0.74% is held by the ten largest clones.

Libraries of naive CD8 T cells were generated from around 20,000 to 990,000 sorted cells, with 10%, 30% or 50% of the purified RNA used. On a BD FACSAria II, naive CD8 T cells were FACS-sorted as CD8+CD4-CCR7+CD45RA+ and collected into RLT Plus buffer. Detection sensitivity was tested by spiking Jurkat RNA equal to approximately 9 TCR copies' worth into samples containing about 20,000-1,000,000 naive CD8 T cells. Enrichment of CD8 T cells was done with RosetteSep CD8+ T Cell Enrichment Cocktail plus Ficoll-Paque, and ACK red cell lysis came afterward. This clonotype was counted a few times. No cognate antigen has been identified for it. There are no base qualities to consult, and no much larger clone falls within one base. The CDR3 starts with the cysteine, ends with the phenylalanine, and has 15 residues. CDR3 DNA only is kept here, 45 bases in frame from base 1. CDR1 and CDR2 are drawn from the germline V gene: SGDLS, YYNGEE. Cut back by 3 bases and 0 bases, the V and J ends lie 11 bases apart.

The rearrangement joined TRBV9 to TRBJ2-3; the D region possibly corresponds to TRBD1 (6 bases align). This sequence originates from a human donor in good health. Some libraries in this study had Jurkat cell RNA spiked in. The sequenced sample consisted of naive CD8+ T cells from blood, with Jurkat cell RNA spiked in. Taken with the paper, the label for cell subset or site translates to: FACS-sorted CD8+CD4-CCR7+CD45RA+ naive T cells. The DNA sequence is TGTGCCAGCAGCGCCGAAGGACAGAGCACAGATACGCAGTATTTT. Its translation reads: CASSAEGQSTDTQYF.